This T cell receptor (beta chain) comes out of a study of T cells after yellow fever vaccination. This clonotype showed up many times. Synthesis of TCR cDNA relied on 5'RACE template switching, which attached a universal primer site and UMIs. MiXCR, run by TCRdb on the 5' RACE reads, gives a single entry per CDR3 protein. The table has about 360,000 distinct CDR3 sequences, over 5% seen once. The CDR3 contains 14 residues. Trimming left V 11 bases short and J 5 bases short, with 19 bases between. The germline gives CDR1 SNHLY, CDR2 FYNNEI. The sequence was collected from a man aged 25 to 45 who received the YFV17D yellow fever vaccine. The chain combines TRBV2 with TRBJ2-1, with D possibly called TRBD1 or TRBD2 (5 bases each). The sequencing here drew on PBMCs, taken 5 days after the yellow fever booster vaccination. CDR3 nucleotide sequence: TGTGCCTCATCCACTAGGGGATATAACAATGAGCAGTTCTTC. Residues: CASSTRGYNNEQFF.